Sequencing of this T cell receptor (beta chain) was carried out in a study of PD-L1 blockade in urothelial cancer (TCRdb year 2017). Context from the whole study: Every patient began therapy in about 2014 and was given atezolizumab 1,200 mg intravenously every 3 weeks. Pretreatment blood TCR-seq was available for under 35 patients, at least one posttreatment blood collection was obtained for about 24 patients, and tumor TCR-seq was available for about 24 patients. Durable clinical benefit was defined as a progression-free survival longer than 6 months, and TCR features were additionally tested against progression-free survival and overall survival. Blood samples were analyzed at 3 weeks after treatment start (second dose) and at 6 weeks after treatment start. In the same patients who had TCR sequencing, pretreatment tumors also underwent whole exome sequencing and RNA sequencing. Patients had an ECOG performance status of 0 or 1 and had received between 0 and 3 prior chemotherapy regimens. TCR sequencing covered pretreatment tumor samples and matched, serially collected peripheral blood taken before and after atezolizumab treatment. Twenty-five of 29 patients were identified as males with urothelial cancer of bladder origin, and a prior smoking history was reported by 18 of 29 patients. The study, an exploratory multi-omic analysis, examined somatic, immune and clinical correlates of response to PD-L1 blockade with atezolizumab in urothelial cancer. Blood samples gave median yields of 141,255 T cells and 82,636 unique TCRs, along with a median clonality of 0.080. Durable clinical benefit was achieved by nine patients but not by the remaining 20.

Trimming leaves V shorter by 4 bases and J shorter by 2 bases, with the junction holding 2 bases beyond the gene matches. Reading the germline V gene gives CDR1 SGHTA and CDR2 FQGNSA. From the cysteine through the phenylalanine, the CDR3 covers 15 amino acids. The entry retains the CDR3 DNA only, 45 bases that are in frame from base 1. Synthetic TCR analog templates were spiked into each PCR to estimate absolute template abundance from read counts. The immunoSEQ assay used bias-controlled V and J gene primers to amplify TCRbeta CDR3 regions from genomic DNA. Sequencing of rearranged TCRbeta segments was performed at approximately 20X coverage. On the study's bioinformatics: Clustering was used to correct sequencing errors, and CDR3s were annotated against IMGT to assign V, D and J genes. Only productive TCRbeta rearrangements were used in downstream analyses, excluding out-of-frame or stop-codon sequences. Clonality was calculated as one minus the Shannon entropy normalized by the log of the number of unique productive sequences. Fisher's exact test with Benjamini-Hochberg correction, using a cutoff of adjusted p below 0.01, was how clones that differed between time points or between blood and tumor were identified. This is the immuneACCESS table as TCRdb keeps it, with only in-frame sequences that have V and J called. A part of the clones is gone; compared with another copy, unresolved V genes explain less than half, and the rest is unexplained. V, J and clone size derive from that table, while D and trimming were established from the DNA sequence. This sample is represented by approximately 25,000 clones; 82% of them were singletons. The ten largest account for 1.5% to 2% of the sample.

About this clone itself: Its antigen is unknown. No much larger clone is present one base from it, and per-base qualities are unavailable.

What this sample's time point label stands for: peripheral blood 6 weeks after treatment start. The cohort included 25 to 30 patients with locally advanced or metastatic urothelial carcinoma who were treated at Memorial Sloan Kettering on a trial protocol. Peripheral blood mononuclear cells were collected pretreatment and during treatment, with between 1 and 8 total time points obtained per patient. The Qiagen DNeasy Blood extraction kit was used to purify genomic DNA from total PBMCs and tumor samples. PBMCs were collected pretreatment and during treatment and were isolated and stored as previously described. Beyond this particular receptor, the publication reports: Improved progression-free and overall survival was found to be associated with pretreatment peripheral blood TCR clonality below the median. Because the sample size was small (n ≈ 29) and many of the analyses were exploratory, the results are meant to be hypothesis-generating. Greater expansion of tumor-associated TCR clones in peripheral blood 3 weeks after the start of treatment was observed in patients with durable benefit (n of about 20, p = 0.022).

This material consisted of PBMCs, taken around atezolizumab (anti-PD-L1) treatment. The V and J genes are TRBV7-2 and TRBJ2-2, and TRBD1 matches 9 of the central bases. This clonotype originated in a man between 65 and 80 years old with urothelial cancer. The CDR3 sequence is CASSSQGANTGELFF. The nucleotide sequence is given as TGTGCCAGCAGCTCACAGGGGGCAAACACCGGGGAGCTGTTTTTT.